This T cell receptor beta chain was obtained from a study of shared clonotypes between healthy human individuals. Study at large: Donors consisted of a couple of women and a few men between 18 and 49.

Worth noting for this clone: The target antigen is unknown.

Study outcomes and limitations: Some clonotypes were shared by all four sorted-subset donors, while others were not shared. The non-shared ones had lower generation probabilities than the shared ones. Sampling involved blood alone; tissue repertoires likely differ.

Naivety among CD8 cells was defined by CD45RO negativity and positive CCR7 selection, thereby excluding terminally differentiated effector memory CD45RA+ cells. The data were produced by immunoSEQ multiplex PCR, yet TCRdb's version contains in-frame clones alone and is incomplete. The sample lists fewer than 800,000 clones, about 91% seen once, with roughly 22% in the top ten. CDR3 length: 13 residues. In germline, CDR1 is MNHNY, CDR2 SVGAGI (reference sequence). Trimming cost V 8 bases and J 3 bases, with 11 bases left between them. V and J are TRBV6-6 and TRBJ2-1; D may be TRBD2 (6 bases). This TCR was sampled from a man aged 25 to 40 in good health. The material sequenced was naive CD8+ T cells sorted from blood. As DNA, the CDR3 is TGTGCCAGCGGCGGGGATTACTACAATGAGCAGTTCTTC. This translates into CASGGDYYNEQFF.